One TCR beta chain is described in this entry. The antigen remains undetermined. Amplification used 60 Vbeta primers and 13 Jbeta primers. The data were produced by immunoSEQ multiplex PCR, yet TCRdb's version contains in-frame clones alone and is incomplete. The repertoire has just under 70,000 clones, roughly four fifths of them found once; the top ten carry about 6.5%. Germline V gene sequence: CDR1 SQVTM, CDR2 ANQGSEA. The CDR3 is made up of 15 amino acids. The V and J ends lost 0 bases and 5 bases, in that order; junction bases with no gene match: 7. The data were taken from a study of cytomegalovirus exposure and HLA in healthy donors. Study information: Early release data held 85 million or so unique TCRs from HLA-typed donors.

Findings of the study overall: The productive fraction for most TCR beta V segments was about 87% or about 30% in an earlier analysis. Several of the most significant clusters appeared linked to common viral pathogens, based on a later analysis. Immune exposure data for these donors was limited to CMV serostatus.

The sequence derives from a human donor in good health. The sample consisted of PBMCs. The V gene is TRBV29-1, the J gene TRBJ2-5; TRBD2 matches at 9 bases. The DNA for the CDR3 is TGCAGCGTTGAAGATGGTCTTGCGGGGGGGGAGACCCAGTACTTC. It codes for CSVEDGLAGGETQYF.